One and the same sample provided the 17 T cell receptor beta chains below, sequenced in a study of T cells after yellow fever vaccination. TCRdb passed the 5' RACE reads through MiXCR, listing each CDR3 protein once. The sample yields about 330,000 distinct CDR3 sequences, around 7% seen once. Here the sequenced sample was PBMCs, taken 35 to 50 days after the first yellow fever vaccination. These receptor sequences come from a man younger than 30 who received the YFV17D yellow fever vaccine.

The rearrangement joins TRBV7-2 to TRBJ1-1; 9 nucleotides align to TRBD1. Germline values: CDR1 SGHTA, CDR2 FQGNSA. With V trimmed by 5 bases and J by 4 bases, 5 bases remained unmatched. The CDR3 consists of 14 residues. The CDR3: CASSRDRAGTEAFF. The CDR3 nucleotides read TGTGCCAGCAGCCGGGACAGGGCAGGCACTGAAGCTTTCTTT.

As for this clonotype: A read error may be the cause here, since a much bigger clone is one base away. The chain couples TRBV10-2 to TRBJ2-5, with D possibly TRBD2 on 7 matching bases. Germline V gene lookup returns CDR1 WSHSY and CDR2 SAAADI. The CDR3 is made up of 15 amino acids. This CDR3 is CVSSEFGGASETQYF. The CDR3 bases are TGCGTCAGCAGTGAGTTTGGGGGGGCTAGCGAGACCCAGTACTTC.

This clonotype was found many times. This rearrangement joins TRBV12-3 or TRBV12-4 to TRBJ2-4, with unresolved D. There are 14 residues in the CDR3. V shed 7 bases and J shed 9 bases, with 19 bases lying between them. The CDR3 nucleotides are TGTGCCAGCACCTCCGGGTTCGTGGGAAGCATTCAGTACTTC. It translates to CASTSGFVGSIQYF.

This sequence joins TRBV12-5 and TRBJ1-1; 9 bases match TRBD1. The CDR3 is made up of 16 amino acids. Germline-derived CDR1 and CDR2 are LGHNT and FRNRAP. V was clipped by 7 bases and J by 9 bases; unmatched bases: 18. The DNA for the CDR3 is TGTGCTAGTGTCTTAAACCCGGGACAGGGCTTTCGGAAAGCTTTCTTT. This gives the protein CASVLNPGQGFRKAFF.

A few counts support this clonotype. The rearrangement joins TRBV5-4 to TRBJ1-1, with D tentatively TRBD1 (5 bases). Germline V gene sequence: CDR1 SGHNT, CDR2 YYREEE (reference sequence). The CDR3 consists of 17 residues. Trimming took off 4 bases at V and 0 bases at J, with 19 bases between the two ends. CDR3 DNA: TGTGCCAGCAGCCCGAAGGGTCAGGGAACAGTGAACACTGAAGCTTTCTTT. Translating it yields CASSPKGQGTVNTEAFF.

This clonotype has more than one count but fewer than ten. The chain is built from TRBV7-2 and TRBJ1-2; 7 bases line up with TRBD1. This CDR3 has 15 residues. After removal of 5 bases from V and 4 bases from J, the junction contained 10 bases not matched to a gene. In germline, CDR1 is SGHTA, CDR2 FQGNSA. The CDR3 DNA is TGTGCCAGCAGCCCAAGCACGGGGACAGCCTATGGCTACACCTTC. Its translation: CASSPSTGTAYGYTF.

At least ten counts were recorded for this clonotype. V gene TRBV11-2 combines with J gene TRBJ2-7; 7 bases fit TRBD2. This CDR3 spans 15 amino acids. The germline gives CDR1 SGHAT, CDR2 FQNNGV. V dropped 1 base and J dropped 4; count of bases not matched to a gene: 7. CDR3 in amino acids: CASSLGGGGRYEQYF. The CDR3, as DNA: TGTGCCAGCAGCTTAGGGGGCGGGGGAAGGTACGAGCAGTACTTC.

In its sample, this clonotype was seen a few times. The chain links TRBV4-2 to TRBJ1-2; D is possibly TRBD1 (6 bases). V lost 5 bases and J 4 bases, leaving 26 bases between the germline ends. This CDR3 comprises 18 residues. Germline CDR1 LGHNA, CDR2 YNFKEQ. The CDR3 is CASSESPLTGFLFYGYTF. The CDR3 DNA is TGTGCCAGCAGCGAAAGCCCTTTAACAGGGTTCCTCTTCTATGGCTACACCTTC.

This clonotype has only a few counts. The chain uses TRBV5-1 and TRBJ2-5, with 8 positions matching TRBD1. The trim removed 5 bases at V and 4 bases at J, leaving 7 bases unmatched. Looked up from germline, CDR1 is SGHRS and CDR2 is YFSETQ. The CDR3 sequence is 14 residues long. In DNA, the CDR3 is TGCGCCAGCAGATATTCGACAGGGGCAGAGACCCAGTACTTC. This sequence encodes CASRYSTGAETQYF.

This clonotype was detected only a few times. The chain combines TRBV5-1 with TRBJ2-2; the D gene is possibly TRBD2 (5 bases). Between the trimmed V and J ends, which lost 2 bases and 5 bases, there was a span of 16 bases. Germline V gene sequence: CDR1 SGHRS, CDR2 YFSETQ. The CDR3 covers 16 residues. DNA for the CDR3: TGCGCCAGCAGCTTCGTAACTAGTATGGGGACCGGGGAGCTGTTTTTT. Protein sequence: CASSFVTSMGTGELFF.

The J gene is TRBJ1-1, the V gene TRBV7-2, with a possible D match to TRBD1 (6 bases). V lost 5 bases and J lost 8, with 9 bases in between. CDR3 size: 11 residues. Germline values: CDR1 SGHTA, CDR2 FQGNSA. The CDR3 protein is CASSRTVEAFF. For the CDR3, the DNA is TGTGCCAGCAGCCGGACAGTAGAAGCTTTCTTT.

The table lists this clonotype with many counts. The gene calls are TRBV6-2 or TRBV6-3 and TRBJ1-1; D is uncertain. CDR1 is MNHEY, CDR2 SVGEGT, per germline. V lost 7 bases and J lost 2, with 11 bases in between. The CDR3 is 13 amino acids. The CDR3 loop reads CASTPAGNTEAFF. The CDR3 nucleotides read TGTGCCAGCACCCCCGCAGGTAACACTGAAGCTTTCTTT.

This clonotype was seen repeatedly, ten times or more. The V gene is TRBV12-3 or TRBV12-4, the J gene TRBJ2-1, with D perhaps matching TRBD2 (6 bases). The CDR3 has 15 amino acids. Trimming cost V 7 bases and J 7 bases, with 20 bases left between them. CDR3 sequence (DNA): TGTGCCAGCACCGAGCGGGTCCCTCCCGATAATGAGCAGTTCTTC. It yields the protein CASTERVPPDNEQFF.

A few counts support this clonotype. This chain connects TRBV18 to TRBJ2-1; 12 bases fit TRBD1. The length of the CDR3 is 17 residues. Germline CDR1 KGHSH, CDR2 LQKENI. The trim removed 0 bases at V and 2 bases at J, leaving 2 bases unmatched. CDR3: CASSPPGTGGAYNEQFF. In DNA form, the CDR3 reads TGTGCCAGCTCACCACCCGGGACAGGGGGCGCCTACAATGAGCAGTTCTTC.

This clonotype was observed many times. The chain is built from TRBV20-1 and TRBJ2-1, with 8 bases identical to TRBD2. Germline-derived CDR1 and CDR2 are DFQATT and SNEGSKA (reference sequence). The CDR3 contains 12 residues. V shed 6 bases and J 3 bases; nucleotides not matched to a gene: 1. The CDR3 DNA sequence: TGCAGTGCAGCGGGGGTCTACAATGAGCAGTTCTTC. Translation: CSAAGVYNEQFF.

In this sample, this clonotype turned up many times. J is TRBJ1-6 and V is TRBV5-1, with D possibly being TRBD1 (5 bases). V lost 1 base and J lost 7, with 15 bases in between. The CDR3 has 16 residues. CDR1 and CDR2 (germline): SGHRS, YFSETQ. CDR3 sequence reads: CASSLSPDRPNSPLHF. CDR3 bases: TGCGCCAGCAGCTTGAGCCCTGACAGACCCAATTCACCCCTCCACTTT.

The chain joins TRBV7-9 to TRBJ2-1; the match to TRBD2 covers 8 bases. The CDR3 totals 16 residues. Germline CDR1 is SEHNR and CDR2 is FQNEAQ (reference sequence). V lost 1 base, J lost 5 bases, and 7 bases stayed unmatched. The CDR3 nucleotides are TGTGCCAGCAGCTTAGGGCAGGGACTAGAGAACAATGAGCAGTTCTTC. As protein: CASSLGQGLENNEQFF.